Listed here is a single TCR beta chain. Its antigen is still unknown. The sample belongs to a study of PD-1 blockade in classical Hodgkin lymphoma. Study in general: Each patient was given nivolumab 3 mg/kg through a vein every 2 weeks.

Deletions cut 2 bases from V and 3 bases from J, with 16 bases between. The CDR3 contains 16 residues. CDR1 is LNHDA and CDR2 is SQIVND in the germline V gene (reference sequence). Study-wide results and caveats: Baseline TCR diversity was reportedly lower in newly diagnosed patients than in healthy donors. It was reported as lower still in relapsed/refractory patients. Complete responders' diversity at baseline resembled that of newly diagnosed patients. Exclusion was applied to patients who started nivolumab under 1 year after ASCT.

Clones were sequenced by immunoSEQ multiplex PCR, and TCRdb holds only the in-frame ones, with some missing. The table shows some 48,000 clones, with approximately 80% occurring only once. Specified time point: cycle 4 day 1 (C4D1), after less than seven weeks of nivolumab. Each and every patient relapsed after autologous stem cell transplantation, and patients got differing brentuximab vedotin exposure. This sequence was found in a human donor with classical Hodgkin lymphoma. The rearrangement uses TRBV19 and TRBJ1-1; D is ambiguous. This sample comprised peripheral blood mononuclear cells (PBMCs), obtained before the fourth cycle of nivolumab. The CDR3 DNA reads TGTGCCAGTAGTATATCGTTCGGGCCCGGGGACACTGAAGCTTTCTTT. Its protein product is CASSISFGPGDTEAFF.